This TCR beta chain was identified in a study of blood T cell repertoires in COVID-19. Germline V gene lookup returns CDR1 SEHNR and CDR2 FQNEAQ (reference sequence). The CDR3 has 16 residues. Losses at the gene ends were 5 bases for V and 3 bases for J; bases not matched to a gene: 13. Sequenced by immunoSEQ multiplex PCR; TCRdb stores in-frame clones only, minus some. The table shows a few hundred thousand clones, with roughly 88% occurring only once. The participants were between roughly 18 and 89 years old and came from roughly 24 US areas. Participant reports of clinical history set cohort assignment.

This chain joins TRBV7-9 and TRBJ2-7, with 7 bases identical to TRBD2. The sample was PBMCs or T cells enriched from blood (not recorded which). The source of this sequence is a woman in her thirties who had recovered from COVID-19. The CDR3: CASSRGPEGLGYEQYF. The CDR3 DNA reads TGTGCCAGCAGCCGAGGTCCGGAAGGACTAGGCTACGAGCAGTACTTC.